Here is one T cell receptor beta chain with its context. CDR1 is SGDLS and CDR2 is YYNGEE in the germline V gene. The V gene lost 0 bases and the J gene lost 0 bases, with 9 bases spanning the gap. There are 16 residues in the CDR3. In the original workflow: Estimates of nucleated cell counts were drawn from the amplification of reference gene primers. TCRdb's copy holds only in-frame clones and misses some; the assay was immunoSEQ multiplex PCR. V, J and clone size were drawn from that table, and D and trimming were deduced from the DNA. Among about 210,000 clones listed, 80% to 90% were seen once. This sample was taken from a study of blood T cell repertoires in COVID-19. Looking at the study overall: T cells, B-cell-depleted T cells, or PBMCs provided the cDNA or gDNA that served as material.

The rearrangement uses TRBV9 and TRBJ1-4, with D unresolved. This clonotype originated in a middle-aged woman with active or convalescent COVID-19. The sample consisted of peripheral blood. This CDR3 is CASSVGGDATNEKLFF. The CDR3 coding sequence is TGTGCCAGCAGCGTAGGCGGGGATGCAACTAATGAAAAACTGTTTTTT.